A single sample is the source of the 6 T cell receptor beta chains below, sequenced in a study of blood T cell repertoires in COVID-19. Assay: immunoSEQ multiplex PCR; the TCRdb copy retains only in-frame clones and omits some. This repertoire shows under 150,000 clones, approximately 90% found once; its top ten account for about 28%. The sample comprised peripheral blood. The receptors were gathered from a human donor in a cohort sampled during active COVID-19.

The rearrangement joins TRBV7-3 to TRBJ1-5; the D gene is possibly TRBD1 (6 bases). Deletions cut 0 bases from V and 6 bases from J, with 6 bases between. Germline CDR1 SGHTA, CDR2 FQGTGA. The CDR3 is made up of 13 amino acids. The chain's CDR3 is CASSLTGGQPQHF. DNA of the CDR3: TGTGCCAGCAGCTTAACAGGGGGTCAGCCCCAGCATTTT.

This clone was seen a handful of times. The CDR3: CASSTGQGVTTF. The CDR3 nucleotides read TGCGCCAGCAGCACGGGACAGGGGGTTACCACCTTC. The gene calls are TRBV5-1 and TRBJ1-2, with 11 bases identical to TRBD1. The CDR3 totals 12 residues. V trimming: 4 bases; J trimming: 13 bases; junction bases outside the gene matches: 6. Germline CDR1 SGHRS, CDR2 YFSETQ.

V is TRBV29-1 and J is TRBJ1-1; TRBD1 agrees at 10 bases. This CDR3 has 13 residues. V lost 7 bases and J lost 2; bases outside the gene matches: 4. CDR1 SQVTM and CDR2 ANQGSEA come from the germline V gene. The DNA of the CDR3 is TGCAGCGAACGGGACAGGGGTAACACTGAAGCTTTCTTT. Translating it yields CSERDRGNTEAFF.

The chain couples TRBV12-3 or TRBV12-4 to TRBJ1-1; no firm D call. The CDR3 length is 12 residues. The ends were cut back, 6 bases at V and 0 bases at J, with 5 bases in the middle. The CDR3 DNA sequence: TGTGCCAGCAGCACGGTGAACACTGAAGCTTTCTTT. Its protein product is CASSTVNTEAFF.

The chain links TRBV7-8 to TRBJ2-3; no clear D. V lost 8 bases and J lost 5, with 17 bases in between. This CDR3 comprises 14 residues. Germline lookup yields CDR1 SGHVS and CDR2 FQNEAQ. This chain's CDR3 is CASGALSTLDTQYF. The CDR3 DNA sequence: TGTGCCAGCGGAGCCCTCTCGACCCTAGATACGCAGTATTTT.

This chain connects TRBV27 to TRBJ2-3; 8 bases fit TRBD1. The V gene end was trimmed by 5 bases and the J gene end by 2 bases; junction bases not matched to a gene: 6. The germline V gene has CDR1 MNHEY and CDR2 SMNVEV (reference sequence). CDR3 length: 15 residues. CDR3 protein: CASSLGTGLTDTQYF. In DNA, the CDR3 is TGTGCCAGCAGTCTCGGGACAGGCCTCACAGATACGCAGTATTTT.